This T cell receptor beta chain derives from a study of blood T cell repertoires in COVID-19. Study in general: The analysed material was cDNA or gDNA that came from T cells, B-cell-depleted T cells, or PBMCs.

Deletions cut 8 bases from V and 5 bases from J, with 25 bases between. This CDR3 spans 16 amino acids. The germline V gene encodes CDR1 GTSNPN and CDR2 SVGIG (reference sequence). Libraries were prepared by immunoSEQ multiplex PCR; TCRdb keeps only in-frame clonotypes and omits some of them. The sample carries some 250,000 clones, around 87% recorded once. Sequenced input: peripheral blood. This chain uses TRBV30 with TRBJ2-1; D is perhaps TRBD2 (6 bases). The TCR comes from a woman between 25 and 40 years old who had recovered from COVID-19. As DNA, the CDR3 is TGTGCCCCAAGCGGGCCCCTCGGGCCCGGGGACAATGAGCAGTTCTTC. Encoded protein: CAPSGPLGPGDNEQFF.